This T cell receptor (beta chain) came from a study of T cells in localized non-small cell lung cancer. The CDR3 sequence is 16 residues long. V lost 5 bases and J lost 5, with 16 bases in between. CDR1 and CDR2 from the germline V gene are LNHNV and YYDKDF (reference sequence). Study-wide findings and caveats: Paired adjacent lung recovered a median roughly 60 of the top 100 tumor clones.

Assay used: immunoSEQ multiplex PCR; TCRdb lists only in-frame clones, some missing. The sample holds some 90,000 clones, roughly 87% seen once. About this clone itself: Its target is not known.

The chain carries TRBV15 and TRBJ2-6; perhaps TRBD2 as D (6 bases). The clonotype comes from a man aged 40 to 69 with stage I squamous cell lung carcinoma. Sequences were derived from peripheral blood, sampled before any cancer treatment. CDR3: CATSGTAVVRANVLTF. In DNA, the CDR3 is TGTGCCACCAGCGGGACTGCTGTGGTTCGGGCCAACGTCCTGACTTTC.